This T cell receptor (beta chain) derives from a study of T cell responses to AZD1222 COVID-19 vaccine. Only in-frame clones appear in the TCRdb table, and some are missing; sequencing was by immunoSEQ multiplex PCR. The sample shows 90,000 to 95,000 clones, roughly 88% of them seen only once. J lost 8 bases, V lost 1 base, and 12 bases had no gene match. Germline CDR1 and CDR2: SGHTA and FQGNSA. There are 16 residues in the CDR3. This material consisted of peripheral blood, taken 28 days after the second AZD1222 dose. The chain joins TRBV7-2 to TRBJ1-2; 8 positions match TRBD1. The TCR was taken from an adult who received the AZD1222 COVID-19 vaccine. CDR3 residues: CASSLVVQGARYGYTF. For the CDR3, the DNA is TGTGCCAGCAGCTTAGTTGTTCAGGGGGCAAGGTACGGCTACACCTTC.